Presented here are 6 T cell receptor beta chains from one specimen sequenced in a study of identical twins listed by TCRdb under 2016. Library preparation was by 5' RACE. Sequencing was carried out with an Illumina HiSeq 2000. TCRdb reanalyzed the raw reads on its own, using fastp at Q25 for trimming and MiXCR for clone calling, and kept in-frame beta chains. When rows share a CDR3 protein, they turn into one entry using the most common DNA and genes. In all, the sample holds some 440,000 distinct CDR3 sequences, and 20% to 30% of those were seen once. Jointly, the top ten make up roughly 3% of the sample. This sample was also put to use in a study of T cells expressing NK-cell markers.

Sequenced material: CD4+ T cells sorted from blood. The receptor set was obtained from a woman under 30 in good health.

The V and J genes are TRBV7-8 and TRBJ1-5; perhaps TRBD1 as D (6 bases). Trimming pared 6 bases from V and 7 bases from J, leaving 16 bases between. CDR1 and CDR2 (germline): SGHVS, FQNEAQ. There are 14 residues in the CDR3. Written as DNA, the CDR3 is TGTGCCAGCAGGGATCCAGGGGTTGGGCAGCCCCAGCATTTT. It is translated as CASRDPGVGQPQHF.

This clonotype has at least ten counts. The CDR3 region is CASSLDRAGYGYTF. The CDR3 coding sequence is TGCGCCAGCAGCTTGGACAGGGCTGGCTATGGCTACACCTTC. The gene calls are TRBV5-1 and TRBJ1-2, with D tentatively TRBD1 (6 bases). Germline CDR1 reads SGHRS; CDR2 reads YFSETQ. This CDR3 is built from 14 residues. Trimming took off 0 bases at V and 4 bases at J, with 10 bases between the two ends.

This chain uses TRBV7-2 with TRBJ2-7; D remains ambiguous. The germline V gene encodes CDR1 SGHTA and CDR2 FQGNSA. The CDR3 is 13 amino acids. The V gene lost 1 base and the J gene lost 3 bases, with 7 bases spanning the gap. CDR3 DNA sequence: TGTGCCAGCAGCTTAGAGGTGGTCTACGAGCAGTACTTC. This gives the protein CASSLEVVYEQYF.

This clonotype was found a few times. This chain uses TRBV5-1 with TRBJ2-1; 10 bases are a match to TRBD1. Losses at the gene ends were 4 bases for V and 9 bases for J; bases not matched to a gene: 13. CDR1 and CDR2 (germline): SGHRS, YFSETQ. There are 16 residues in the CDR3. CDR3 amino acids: CASSQFSPGQGIEQFF. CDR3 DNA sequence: TGCGCCAGCAGCCAATTTTCACCGGGACAGGGGATTGAGCAGTTCTTC.

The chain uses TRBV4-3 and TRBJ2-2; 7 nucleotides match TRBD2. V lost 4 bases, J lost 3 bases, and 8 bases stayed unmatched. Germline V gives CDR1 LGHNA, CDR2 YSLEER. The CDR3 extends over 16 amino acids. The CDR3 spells CASSRLRTRYTGELFF. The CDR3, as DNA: TGCGCCAGCAGCCGCCTCCGGACTAGGTACACCGGGGAGCTGTTTTTT.

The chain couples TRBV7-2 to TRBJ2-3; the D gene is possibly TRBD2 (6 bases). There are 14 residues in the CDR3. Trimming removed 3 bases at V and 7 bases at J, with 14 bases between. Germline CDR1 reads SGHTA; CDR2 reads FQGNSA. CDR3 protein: CASSFGGSGNTQYF. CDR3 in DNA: TGTGCCAGCAGCTTTGGAGGGAGTGGTAATACGCAGTATTTT.